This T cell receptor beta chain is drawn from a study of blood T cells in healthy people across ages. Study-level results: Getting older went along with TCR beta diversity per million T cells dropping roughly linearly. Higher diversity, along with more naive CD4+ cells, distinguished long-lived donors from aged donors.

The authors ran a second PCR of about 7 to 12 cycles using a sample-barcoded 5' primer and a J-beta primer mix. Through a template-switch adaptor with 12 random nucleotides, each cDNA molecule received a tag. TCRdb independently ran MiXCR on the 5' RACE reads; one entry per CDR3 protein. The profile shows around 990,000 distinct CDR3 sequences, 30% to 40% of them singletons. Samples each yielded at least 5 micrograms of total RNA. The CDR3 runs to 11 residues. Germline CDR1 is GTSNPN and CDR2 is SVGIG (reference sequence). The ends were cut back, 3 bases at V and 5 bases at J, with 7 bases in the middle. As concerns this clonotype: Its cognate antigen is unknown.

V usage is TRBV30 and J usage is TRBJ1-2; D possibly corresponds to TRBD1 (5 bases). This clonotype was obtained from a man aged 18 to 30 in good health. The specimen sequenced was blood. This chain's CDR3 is CAWSREYGYTF. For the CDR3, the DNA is TGTGCCTGGAGCAGGGAATATGGCTACACCTTC.